This T cell receptor (beta chain) was obtained from a study of shared clonotypes between healthy human individuals. Study in general: Donor ages ranged 18 to 49 years: a couple of women, a few men.

Comment on this clone: The antigen remains undetermined.

Findings of the study overall: Estimated richness values were generally larger in naive subsets than in memory subsets. Represented diversity, genetic and exposure-history alike, was limited by few donors. In contrast to clonotypes shared by all four donors, non-shared clonotypes had lower generation probabilities.

Clones were read by immunoSEQ multiplex PCR, and TCRdb kept only the in-frame ones, dropping some. The sample carries some 2 million clones, approximately 95% recorded once. V dropped 0 bases and J dropped 10; count of bases not matched to a gene: 7. The CDR3 covers 15 residues. Per the germline V gene, CDR1 is SGHRS and CDR2 is YFSETQ. The clonotype originates from a man aged 18 to 30 in good health. The sample comprised naive CD4+ T cells sorted from blood. Subset meaning: CD45RA+ positively selected. J is TRBJ1-6 and V is TRBV5-1; TRBD1 matches at 7 bases. DNA for the CDR3: TGCGCCAGCAGCTTGGTAGGGGGCGGTAGATCACCCCTCCACTTT. Its protein is CASSLVGGGRSPLHF.